Sequencing of this TCR beta chain was carried out in a study of shared clonotypes between healthy human individuals. Study-level findings and limits: Sequencing depth was predicted to influence how clonotypes are shared among donors. Sampling covered blood only; tissue repertoires likely differ. Larger estimated richness was generally recorded for naive subsets relative to memory subsets.

Trimming took 2 bases from V and 0 from J; bases not matched to a gene: 3. The CDR3 is 15 residues long. Per germline, CDR1 SGHTA and CDR2 FQGTGA. TCRdb keeps only in-frame clones here, not all; method: immunoSEQ multiplex PCR. The table shows about 2.4 million clones, with more than 85% occurring only once. Points on this clone: Its antigen is as yet unknown.

Nashville, Tennessee was home to all donors, each a Caucasian adult. Sequencing was carried out using naive CD4+ T cells from PBMCs. Specified subset: CD45RA+ positively selected. The V gene is TRBV7-3, the J gene TRBJ2-7; TRBD1 aligns across 8 bases. The TCR originated in a man between 18 and 35 years old in good health. Some clones in this sample may be carry-over from other donors' samples. DNA of the CDR3: TGTGCCAGCAGCTTACAGGGGGCGGGCTCCTACGAGCAGTACTTC. Its protein product is CASSLQGAGSYEQYF.